These T cell receptor beta chains were read from a single sample in a study of blood T cell repertoires in COVID-19. Sequencing was performed with immunoSEQ multiplex PCR; in TCRdb, only in-frame clones are kept and a portion is missing. This sample carries some 27,000 clones, around 87% of them seen once, and the ten largest clones take roughly 14%. Material for sequencing was peripheral blood. The receptors here all came from a human donor in a cohort sampled during active COVID-19. The donor label of this sample is uncertain. Both conserved end residues are part of each CDR3. Each record gives: J gene, D gene, clone size, V gene, CDR3 DNA, CDR3 protein. D genes are given only for firm matches. The size of a clone is reported for some rows only, either as once, few or many, or as a class for expanded clones.

J: TRBJ1-2
D: TRBD1
size: -
V: TRBV28
DNA: TGTGCCAGCAGTAGGGGGACAGGGGGCGTCTATGGCTACACCTTC
CDR3: CASSRGTGGVYGYTF

J: TRBJ1-2
D: -
size: -
V: TRBV7-2
DNA: TGTGCCAGCAGCTTAGGACAGGCAGCAACTAACTATGGCTACACCTTC
CDR3: CASSLGQAATNYGYTF

J: TRBJ2-6
D: -
size: -
V: TRBV6-2/TRBV6-3
DNA: TGTGCCAGCAGCGCGCAGGGATCTGGGGCCAACGTCCTGACTTTC
CDR3: CASSAQGSGANVLTF

J: TRBJ1-1
D: -
size: few
V: TRBV29-1
DNA: TGCAGCGCCCAGGTAGTGAACACTGAAGCTTTCTTT
CDR3: CSAQVVNTEAFF

J: TRBJ1-1
D: -
size: -
V: TRBV4-2
DNA: TGTGCCAGCAGCCAGGGCCAGGTGAACACTGAAGCTTTCTTT
CDR3: CASSQGQVNTEAFF

J: TRBJ1-6
D: -
size: -
V: TRBV27
DNA: TGTGCCAGCAGTACAAACAGGAATTCACCCCTCCACTTT
CDR3: CASSTNRNSPLHF

J: TRBJ2-3
D: -
size: -
V: TRBV7-3
DNA: TGTGCCAGCTCGCGCGGTAGCACAGATACGCAGTATTTT
CDR3: CASSRGSTDTQYF

J: TRBJ1-2
D: TRBD1
size: -
V: TRBV25-1
DNA: TGTGCCAGCAGTGTCCAGGGGGCCATCAGTGGCTACACCTTC
CDR3: CASSVQGAISGYTF

J: TRBJ1-6
D: -
size: -
V: TRBV5-8
DNA: TGTGCCAGCAGGGACAGCCCTTCACCCCTCCACTTT
CDR3: CASRDSPSPLHF

J: TRBJ2-5
D: -
size: -
V: TRBV29-1
DNA: TGCAGCGTTGCGCAGGACCAAGAGACCCAGTACTTC
CDR3: CSVAQDQETQYF

J: TRBJ2-4
D: -
size: -
V: TRBV2
DNA: TGTGCCAGCAGTTTGACTGCTTACTTAGCCAAAAACATTCAGTACTTC
CDR3: CASSLTAYLAKNIQYF

J: TRBJ2-1
D: -
size: -
V: TRBV12-3/TRBV12-4
DNA: TGTGCCAGCAGTTTTGGCGGTGAGCAGTTCTTC
CDR3: CASSFGGEQFF

J: TRBJ2-1
D: -
size: -
V: TRBV7-6
DNA: TGTGCCAGCAGCTTAGCGTGGGGGGCCTACAATGAGCAGTTCTTC
CDR3: CASSLAWGAYNEQFF

J: TRBJ2-3
D: -
size: -
V: TRBV28
DNA: TGTGCCAGCAGTTTCCCACAGGGCCGCACGCAGTATTTT
CDR3: CASSFPQGRTQYF

J: TRBJ2-1
D: -
size: -
V: TRBV18
DNA: TGTGCCAGCTCACCAGCGGCCTACAATGAGCAGTTCTTC
CDR3: CASSPAAYNEQFF

J: TRBJ1-2
D: TRBD1
size: -
V: TRBV28
DNA: TGTGCCAGCAGTTCGGGACAGAACTATGGCTACACCTTC
CDR3: CASSSGQNYGYTF

J: TRBJ2-1
D: -
size: -
V: TRBV7-3
DNA: TGTGCCAGCAGCCTCCAGGGGAATCGGGTGAATGAGCAGTTCTTC
CDR3: CASSLQGNRVNEQFF

J: TRBJ1-3
D: TRBD1
size: -
V: TRBV9
DNA: TGTGCCAGCAGCCCGAGGACAGGCGGTGGAAACACCATATATTTT
CDR3: CASSPRTGGGNTIYF

J: TRBJ2-7
D: TRBD1
size: -
V: TRBV6-6
DNA: TGTGCCAGCAGTTACCGGGACAGGGGACCCGAGCAGTACTTC
CDR3: CASSYRDRGPEQYF

J: TRBJ1-6
D: TRBD1
size: -
V: TRBV7-9
DNA: TGTGCCAGCAGCCCGACAGGGGATAATTCACCCCTCCACTTT
CDR3: CASSPTGDNSPLHF

J: TRBJ2-3
D: TRBD2
size: -
V: TRBV6-1
DNA: TGTGCCAGCAGTGAGGGGTTTAACGTTGGACTAGCGGCGACGGAACAGTATTTT
CDR3: CASSEGFNVGLAATEQYF

J: TRBJ2-1
D: TRBD2
size: -
V: TRBV7-2
DNA: TGTGCCAGCAGGCGTTCCGGGACTAGCGCTCCGTTCTTC
CDR3: CASRRSGTSAPFF

J: TRBJ1-4
D: TRBD1
size: -
V: TRBV7-2
DNA: TGTGCCAGCAGCTCCCGGGTGGGACAGGGGGGGGAAAAACTGTTTTTT
CDR3: CASSSRVGQGGEKLFF